The 14 T cell receptor beta chains presented below share a single source sample, sequenced in a study of cytomegalovirus exposure and HLA in healthy donors. The PCR used 60 Vbeta and 13 Jbeta primers. Some clones are missing from TCRdb's copy, which holds only in-frame ones; the method was immunoSEQ multiplex PCR. The data hold 130,000 to 150,000 clones, with over 60% observed a single time. The specimen sequenced was PBMCs. The receptors were gathered from a male donor in good health and CMV-seronegative.

The genes are TRBV4-2 and TRBJ2-5; TRBD1 matches at 11 bases. The better agreement between TRBJ2-7 and the DNA end casts doubt on the J call. Germline V gene data show CDR1 as LGHNA and CDR2 as YNFKEQ. CDR3 length equals 15 residues. The CDR3 DNA follows: TGTGCCAGCAGCCGCGGGACAGGGGGCTCCTACGAGCAGTACTTC. This sequence encodes CASSRGTGGSYEQYF.

The chain combines TRBV25-1 with TRBJ1-4, with TRBD1 matching 7 bases. The CDR3 loop spans 17 amino acids. The trim removed 3 bases at V and 2 bases at J, leaving 9 bases unmatched. CDR1 and CDR2 from the germline V gene are MGHDK and SYGVNS. CDR3 loop: CASSDLTGSVTNEKLFF. CDR3 sequence (DNA): TGTGCCAGCAGTGATCTGACAGGGAGCGTGACTAATGAAAAACTGTTTTTT. Drawing the rest from reference TRBV25-1 and TRBJ1-4, the complete variable domain is EADIYQTPRYLVIGTGKKITLECSQTMGHDKMYWYQQDPGMELHLIHYSYGVNSTEKGDLSSESTVSRIRTEHFPLTLESARPSHTSQYLCASSDLTGSVTNEKLFFGSGTQLSVL.

A few counts support this clone. The V and J genes are TRBV9 and TRBJ2-1, with 8 bases identical to TRBD1. The CDR3 loop spans 14 amino acids. Germline V gene data show CDR1 as SGDLS and CDR2 as YYNGEE. V lost 3 bases, J lost 10 bases, and 9 bases stayed unmatched. The CDR3 here is CASSGRGPSGEQFF. The CDR3 DNA is TGTGCCAGCAGCGGCAGGGGGCCCTCCGGGGAGCAGTTCTTC.

This chain connects TRBV5-4 to TRBJ2-1, with 12 bases identical to TRBD2. CDR1 is SGHNT, CDR2 YYREEE, per germline (reference sequence). The CDR3 runs 16 residues. The trim removed 4 bases at V and 4 bases at J, leaving 6 bases unmatched. The CDR3 sequence: CASSDPSGRAYNEQFF. CDR3 coding DNA: TGTGCCAGCAGCGACCCTAGCGGGAGGGCTTACAATGAGCAGTTCTTC. Filled out from reference TRBV5-4 and TRBJ2-1, the complete variable domain reads ETGVTQSPTHLIKTRGQQVTLRCSSQSGHNTVSWYQQALGQGPQFIFQYYREEENGRGNFPPRFSGLQFPNYSSELNVNALELDDSALYLCASSDPSGRAYNEQFFGPGTRLTVL.

The rearrangement links TRBV7-9 to TRBJ2-2; 9 bases fit TRBD2. Looked up from germline, CDR1 is SEHNR and CDR2 is FQNEAQ (reference sequence). J was trimmed by 3 bases and V by 1 base; bases with no gene match: 3. This CDR3 is built from 16 residues. The CDR3 loop is CASSLGLAGYTGELFF. In nucleotides, the CDR3 is TGTGCCAGCAGCTTAGGCCTAGCGGGATACACCGGGGAGCTGTTTTTT.

A word on this clone: This may be a read error: a much more frequent sequence differs by one nucleotide. Within the sample, other DNA sequences also encode this same CDR3. The rearrangement uses TRBV7-9 and TRBJ2-3; TRBD2 matches at 11 bases. The CDR3 runs to 15 residues. The germline V gene has CDR1 SEHNR and CDR2 FQNEAQ (reference sequence). Losses at the gene ends were 6 bases for V and 0 bases for J; bases not matched to a gene: 2. The CDR3 sequence: CASSRTSGSTDTQYF. CDR3 bases: TGTGCCAGCAGTCGGACTAGCGGGAGCACAGATACGCAGTATTTT.

The chain carries TRBV7-2 and TRBJ2-5; 7 positions agree with TRBD2. Trimming took 1 base from V and 1 from J; bases not matched to a gene: 6. Germline V CDR1 and CDR2: SGHTA, FQGNSA. CDR3 length equals 16 residues. The CDR3 DNA sequence: TGTGCCAGCAGCTTAGGGGGACTACCGGCCCAAGAGACCCAGTACTTC. Amino acids: CASSLGGLPAQETQYF.

CDR3 amino acids: CASMAYNEQFF. Here the CDR3 DNA reads TGTGCCAGCATGGCTTACAATGAGCAGTTCTTC. This sequence joins TRBV5-6 and TRBJ2-1, with D uncertain. This CDR3 is 11 amino acids long. Germline assignment: CDR1 SGHDT and CDR2 YYEEEE. V lost 6 bases to trimming and J lost 4 bases, with 5 bases between them.

V is TRBV4-2 and J is TRBJ2-1, with 8 nucleotides matching TRBD1. V lost 3 bases and J lost 2; bases outside the gene matches: 3. From germline, CDR1 is LGHNA and CDR2 YNFKEQ. This CDR3 has 15 amino acids. CDR3 bases: TGTGCCAGCAGCCATCCGGGACAGGCCTACAATGAGCAGTTCTTC. Translation gives CASSHPGQAYNEQFF.

The V gene is TRBV2, the J gene TRBJ1-5; TRBD1 might be the D (6 bases). This CDR3 has 14 amino acids. Trimming stripped 11 bases from V and 5 bases from J, with 19 bases between. Germline assignment: CDR1 SNHLY and CDR2 FYNNEI. CDR3 region: CAGSQQGFDQPQHF. In nucleotides, the CDR3 is TGTGCCGGTTCTCAACAGGGATTTGATCAGCCCCAGCATTTT.

The chain carries TRBV6-1 and TRBJ1-1, with 8 bases lining up with TRBD1. CDR3 length: 13 residues. Germline V lookup: CDR1 MNHNS, CDR2 SASEGT. The ends lost 10 bases at V and 0 bases at J; junction bases unmatched: 4. As DNA, the CDR3 is TGTGCCACCAGGGGACAGGTGAACACTGAAGCTTTCTTT. Translated: CATRGQVNTEAFF.

The chain is built from TRBV5-1 and TRBJ2-5; the D gene is possibly TRBD2 (6 bases). The J call is in doubt because the DNA end fits TRBJ2-7 better. Germline CDR1 SGHRS, CDR2 YFSETQ. The CDR3 covers 15 residues. CDR3 DNA: TGCGCCAGCAGCTTATCCGGGACTGCCGGCTACGAGCAGTACTTC. This translates into CASSLSGTAGYEQYF.

This clone was detected only a few times. The V call is TRBV28, the J call TRBJ1-5; the D is unclear. The germline V and J ends were trimmed by 4 bases and 4 bases, with 17 bases remaining between them. CDR1 and CDR2 from the germline V gene are MDHEN and SYDVKM. There are 16 residues in the CDR3. The CDR3 protein is CASSYDGGSYNQPQHF. The CDR3 bases are TGTGCCAGCAGTTACGACGGCGGCAGCTATAATCAGCCCCAGCATTTT. The variable domain in full, with the rest retrieved from reference TRBV28 and TRBJ1-5, is DVKVTQSSRYLVKRTGEKVFLECVQDMDHENMFWYRQDPGLGLRLIYFSYDVKMKEKGDIPEGYSVSREKKERFSLILESASTNQTSMYLCASSYDGGSYNQPQHFGDGTRLSIL.

This chain joins TRBV5-6 and TRBJ1-5; a weak D match, TRBD1 (5 bases). The CDR3 extends over 14 amino acids. The V gene's germline CDR1 is SGHDT and CDR2 YYEEEE. Deletions cut 3 bases from V and 0 bases from J, with 7 bases between. The CDR3 loop reads CASSSGNSNQPQHF. The CDR3 DNA follows: TGTGCCAGCAGCTCAGGGAATAGCAATCAGCCCCAGCATTTT. Full variable domain (remainder filled in from reference TRBV5-6 and TRBJ1-5): DAGVTQSPTHLIKTRGQQVTLRCSPKSGHDTVSWYQQALGQGPQFIFQYYEEEERQRGNFPDRFSGHQFPNYSSELNVNALLLGDSALYLCASSSGNSNQPQHFGDGTRLSIL.